What follows are 24 T cell receptor beta chains derived from one specimen sequenced in a study of cytomegalovirus exposure and HLA in healthy donors. The PCR made use of 60 Vbeta and 13 Jbeta primers. Measured with immunoSEQ multiplex PCR; TCRdb has only the in-frame clones, and not every one. In the table there are under 110,000 clones, around 82% of which are singletons. Sequencing was done on a sample of PBMCs. Receptor source: a man aged 45 to 65 in good health and CMV-seronegative.

This clone was detected only a few times. The gene calls are TRBV7-2 and TRBJ2-7; TRBD2 agrees at 8 bases. The junction had 9 bases not matched to a gene; V was cut back by 3 bases and J by 5 bases. The germline V gene has CDR1 SGHTA and CDR2 FQGNSA. This CDR3 comprises 15 residues. In nucleotides, the CDR3 is TGTGCCAGCAGCTTGCGTGCCGGGGGGGCTAACGAGCAGTACTTC. The encoded protein is CASSLRAGGANEQYF. The whole variable domain, filled in from reference TRBV7-2 and TRBJ2-7, reads GAGVSQSPSNKVTEKGKDVELRCDPISGHTALYWYRQSLGQGLEFLIYFQGNSAPDKSGLPSDRFSAERTGGSVSTLTIQRTQQEDSAVYLCASSLRAGGANEQYFGPGTRLTVT.

The J gene is TRBJ2-4, the V gene TRBV7-9; unclear D gene. V was shortened by 0 bases and J by 0 bases, with 9 bases between the two germline ends. CDR1 and CDR2 (germline): SEHNR, FQNEAQ (reference sequence). CDR3 length: 16 amino acids. CDR3 DNA sequence: TGTGCCAGCAGCTTAGCGGGCAACGTAGCCAAAAACATTCAGTACTTC. It codes for CASSLAGNVAKNIQYF.

As DNA, the CDR3 is TGTGCTAGTGGCCCCGGGACACAAGTCAATGAGCAGTTCTTC. Protein: CASGPGTQVNEQFF. The V gene is TRBV12-5, the J gene TRBJ2-1, with D perhaps matching TRBD1 (6 bases). This CDR3 has 14 amino acids. V was cut by 6 bases and J by 6 bases, with 15 bases left in between. Germline V gene sequence: CDR1 LGHNT, CDR2 FRNRAP.

Points on this clone: Other nucleotide sequences in the sample specify the same CDR3. The chain employs TRBV21-1 and TRBJ1-1; the D call TRBD1 from the table was never checked on the DNA. TRBV21-1 has pseudogene status. The CDR3 has 21 amino acids. The CDR3 sequence: CASSKVGGDRGPLVMNTEAFF. CDR3 bases: TGTGCCAGCAGCAAAGTGGGGGGGGACAGGGGGCCCCTCGTGATGAACACTGAAGCTTTCTTT.

This clone was observed a single time. V and J are TRBV9 and TRBJ1-1; D is ambiguous. Trimming took off 0 bases at V and 0 bases at J, with 9 bases between the two ends. Germline CDR1 is SGDLS and CDR2 is YYNGEE. The CDR3 runs 15 residues. In DNA, the CDR3 is TGTGCCAGCAGCGTAGCTTCCGGGATGAACACTGAAGCTTTCTTT. This gives the protein CASSVASGMNTEAFF.

The chain joins TRBV11-3 to TRBJ2-2; unclear D gene. Germline lookup yields CDR1 SGHNT and CDR2 YENEEA. The CDR3 contains 14 residues. Trimming took off 5 bases at V and 3 bases at J, with 10 bases between the two ends. The DNA for the CDR3 is TGTGCCAGCAGCCCACTTGTGGACACCGGGGAGCTGTTTTTT. Translation gives CASSPLVDTGELFF.

This chain joins TRBV6-1 and TRBJ1-3; D perhaps matches TRBD1 (5 bases). The CDR3 totals 13 residues. Per germline, CDR1 MNHNS and CDR2 SASEGT. With 7 bases removed from V and 4 bases from J, the gap between germline ends came to 11 bases. This CDR3 reads CASKIRGGNTIYF. The CDR3 nucleotides read TGTGCCAGCAAAATACGGGGGGGAAACACCATATATTTT.

This clone was seen only a few times. As DNA, the CDR3 is TGTGCCAGCAGCAGACAGGGATCAACTAATGAAAAACTGTTTTTT. It codes for CASSRQGSTNEKLFF. This chain connects TRBV5-6 to TRBJ1-4; 7 bases line up with TRBD1. Per the germline V gene, CDR1 is SGHDT and CDR2 is YYEEEE. The V and J ends lost 4 bases and 0 bases, in that order; junction bases with no gene match: 3. The length of the CDR3 is 15 residues.

The J gene is TRBJ2-5, the V gene TRBV19, with 10 bases identical to TRBD1. Germline trimming cut 6 bases from V and 4 bases from J; bases unmatched to any gene: 8. This CDR3 region has 15 residues. From germline, CDR1 is LNHDA and CDR2 SQIVND (reference sequence). CDR3: CASSQRQGAGETQYF. CDR3 in DNA: TGTGCCAGTAGCCAGAGACAGGGGGCTGGAGAGACCCAGTACTTC.

The rearrangement links TRBV18 to TRBJ2-5; D unclear. The CDR3 loop spans 11 amino acids. Germline V gene sequence: CDR1 KGHSH, CDR2 LQKENI. Trimming took off 3 bases at V and 5 bases at J, with 4 bases between the two ends. In DNA, the CDR3 is TGTGCCAGCTCACCGCGGGAGACCCAGTACTTC. Residues: CASSPRETQYF.

The chain recombines TRBV6-5 with TRBJ1-2, with D tentatively TRBD1 (5 bases). Germline CDR1 reads MNHEY; CDR2 reads SVGAGI. With 0 bases removed from V and 8 bases from J, the gap between germline ends came to 13 bases. The CDR3 runs 14 residues. CDR3 in amino acids: CASSYSDSMSGYTF. Here the CDR3 DNA reads TGTGCCAGCAGTTACTCTGACAGTATGAGCGGCTACACCTTC.

J is TRBJ2-3 and V is TRBV11-2; D may be TRBD2 (5 bases). This CDR3 spans 15 amino acids. V was cut by 4 bases and J by 2 bases, with 13 bases left in between. Germline CDR1 reads SGHAT; CDR2 reads FQNNGV. In DNA, the CDR3 is TGTGCCAGCAGCTCACACGGGGTGAACACAGATACGCAGTATTTT. Translated: CASSSHGVNTDTQYF. The complete variable domain, with remaining parts taken from reference TRBV11-2 and TRBJ2-3, reads EAGVAQSPRYKIIEKRQSVAFWCNPISGHATLYWYQQILGQGPKLLIQFQNNGVVDDSQLPKDRFSAERLKGVDSTLKIQPAKLEDSAVYLCASSSHGVNTDTQYFGPGTRLTVL.

V gene TRBV4-2 combines with J gene TRBJ2-2; 7 bases map to TRBD2. Germline CDR1 and CDR2: LGHNA and YNFKEQ. V lost 4 bases to trimming and J lost 4 bases; unmatched junction nucleotides: 12. The CDR3 extends over 17 amino acids. CDR3 DNA: TGTGCCAGCAGCCGCTATCACGGGGCGGGGGTCACCGGGGAGCTGTTTTTT. Amino acid sequence: CASSRYHGAGVTGELFF.

The rearrangement links TRBV7-2 to TRBJ2-5; D unresolved. The J call is uncertain, as TRBJ2-7 better fits the DNA end. From germline, CDR1 is SGHTA and CDR2 FQGNSA. The CDR3 totals 16 residues. The CDR3 loop is CASSSFTSKLTYEQYF. For the CDR3, the DNA is TGTGCCAGCAGCTCATTTACTTCAAAATTAACCTACGAGCAGTACTTC.

The chain has TRBV7-8 and TRBJ1-1; D gene uncertain. Germline V gives CDR1 SGHVS, CDR2 FQNEAQ. The CDR3 runs to 16 residues. The ends were cut back, 7 bases at V and 0 bases at J, with 18 bases in the middle. The CDR3 protein is CASTFRTGVLNTEAFF. The CDR3 DNA reads TGTGCCAGCACCTTCAGGACGGGAGTCCTGAACACTGAAGCTTTCTTT.

This chain joins TRBV5-1 and TRBJ2-1, with 14 nucleotides matching TRBD2. This CDR3 has 18 amino acids. CDR1 and CDR2 from the germline V gene are SGHRS and YFSETQ. With 0 bases clipped from V and 8 bases from J, the junction kept 10 bases outside the gene matches. The CDR3 DNA reads TGCGCCAGCAGCTTGGAAGGGACTAGCGGGGGTCTCCTCGATGAGCAGTTCTTC. Translation gives CASSLEGTSGGLLDEQFF.

The chain joins TRBV9 to TRBJ2-7; D possibly corresponds to TRBD2 (5 bases). Looked up from germline, CDR1 is SGDLS and CDR2 is YYNGEE. V was shortened by 4 bases and J by 2 bases, with 16 bases between the two germline ends. This CDR3 spans 15 amino acids. This CDR3 reads CASSIQADGAYEQYF. CDR3 bases: TGTGCCAGCAGCATTCAAGCGGACGGAGCCTACGAGCAGTACTTC. Full variable domain (rest looked up from reference TRBV9 and TRBJ2-7): DSGVTQTPKHLITATGQRVTLRCSPRSGDLSVYWYQQSLDQGLQFLIQYYNGEERAKGNILERFSAQQFPDLHSELNLSSLELGDSALYFCASSIQADGAYEQYFGPGTRLTVT.

The chain joins TRBV18 to TRBJ1-5; D might be TRBD1 (5 bases). The V gene lost 5 bases and the J gene lost 7 bases, with 15 bases spanning the gap. CDR3 length: 14 residues. Germline V gene sequence: CDR1 KGHSH, CDR2 LQKENI. The CDR3 here is CASSTSGQGQPQHF. The DNA for the CDR3 is TGTGCCAGCTCAACCTCAGGGCAAGGACAGCCCCAGCATTTT. The whole variable domain, filled in from reference TRBV18 and TRBJ1-5, reads NAGVMQNPRHLVRRRGQEARLRCSPMKGHSHVYWYRQLPEEGLKFMVYLQKENIIDESGMPKERFSAEFPKEGPSILRIQQVVRGDSAAYFCASSTSGQGQPQHFGDGTRLSIL.

J is TRBJ1-2 and V is TRBV6-5; D is undetermined. CDR1 is MNHEY, CDR2 SVGAGI, per germline. This CDR3 comprises 13 residues. V lost 5 bases and J 3 bases, leaving 10 bases between the germline ends. CDR3 in amino acids: CASSIEEYYGYTF. The CDR3 region has the DNA TGTGCCAGCAGTATCGAGGAGTACTATGGCTACACCTTC.

In its sample, this clone was seen a few times. The chain links TRBV5-6 to TRBJ2-3; the match to TRBD1 covers 10 bases. The ends lost 2 bases at V and 1 base at J; junction bases unmatched: 1. This CDR3 contains 15 residues. The germline CDR1 and CDR2 sequences are SGHDT and YYEEEE. For the CDR3, the DNA is TGTGCCAGCAGCTTCGGGACAGGGGGCACAGATACGCAGTATTTT. The encoded protein is CASSFGTGGTDTQYF.

This clone was counted between two and nine times. The rearrangement joins TRBV19 to TRBJ1-2, with D uncertain. Germline CDR1 LNHDA, CDR2 SQIVND (reference sequence). Trimming pared 1 base from V and 2 bases from J, leaving 11 bases between. There are 15 residues in the CDR3. CDR3 residues: CASSIGLAGNYGYTF. CDR3 DNA sequence: TGTGCCAGTAGTATAGGATTAGCGGGGAACTATGGCTACACCTTC.

V usage is TRBV14 and J usage is TRBJ1-2; 7 bases align to TRBD1. After removal of 5 bases from V and 5 bases from J, the junction contained 2 bases not matched to a gene. CDR3 size: 12 residues. Germline values: CDR1 SGHDN, CDR2 FVKESK. In nucleotides, the CDR3 is TGTGCCAGCAGCTCAGGGGGTTATGGCTACACCTTC. Translated: CASSSGGYGYTF. Filled out from reference TRBV14 and TRBJ1-2, the complete variable domain reads EAGVTQFPSHSVIEKGQTVTLRCDPISGHDNLYWYRRVMGKEIKFLLHFVKESKQDESGMPNNRFLAERTGGTYSTLKVQPAELEDSGVYFCASSSGGYGYTFGSGTRLTVV.

This rearrangement joins TRBV25-1 to TRBJ1-4, with unresolved D. Trimming removed 3 bases at V and 7 bases at J, with 15 bases between. This CDR3 comprises 15 residues. Germline lookup yields CDR1 MGHDK and CDR2 SYGVNS. CDR3 sequence reads: CASSEVNTIPEKLFF. CDR3 bases: TGTGCCAGCAGTGAGGTGAACACGATACCTGAAAAACTGTTTTTT.

V usage is TRBV2 and J usage is TRBJ1-6; 8 bases are shared with TRBD1. CDR1 and CDR2 (germline): SNHLY, FYNNEI. The CDR3 runs to 13 residues. The J segment lost 5 bases and the V segment lost 6 bases, leaving 0 bases of the junction unmatched. The CDR3 DNA sequence: TGTGCCAGCAGGACAGGGGATAATTCACCCCTCCACTTT. It translates to CASRTGDNSPLHF.